The clone carrying this T cell receptor beta chain has only one observation. These data are taken from a study of blood T cell repertoires in COVID-19. Turning to the study itself: COVID-19 samples, acute and convalescent, were from the United States, Italy and Spain.

In the original processing: Using reference gene primer amplification, nucleated cell counts were estimated. Some clones are missing from TCRdb's copy, which holds only in-frame ones; the method was immunoSEQ multiplex PCR. V and J calls plus clone size are reproduced from that table; the DNA served to infer D and trimming. The sample carries over 200,000 clones, about 90% recorded once. The CDR3 has 14 residues. Germline V gene data show CDR1 as MNHNS and CDR2 as SASEGT. The J segment lost 5 bases and the V segment lost 6 bases, leaving 7 bases of the junction unmatched. The specimen was peripheral blood. This chain joins TRBV6-1 and TRBJ2-5; 9 bases align to TRBD2. The sequence came from a man aged 35-49 years with active or convalescent COVID-19. As DNA, the CDR3 is TGTGCCAGCAGAAATAGCGGGGGCCAGGAGACCCAGTACTTC. This codes for CASRNSGGQETQYF.